This T cell receptor (beta chain) came from a study of identical twins. Whole-study findings and limits: In beta out-of-frame sequences, the excess sharing between twins was weaker. Researchers caution that invariant MAIT and iNKT cells could partly confound zero-insertion analyses.

This clonotype has just a few counts. The antigen remains undetermined. cDNA carried unique molecular identifiers, and a universal primer site was added by template switching. MiXCR, run by TCRdb on the 5' RACE reads, gives a single entry per CDR3 protein. The sample consists of about 150,000 distinct CDR3 sequences, 3% to 4.5% of them appearing once. Germline lookup yields CDR1 MRHNA and CDR2 SNTAGT. V lost 3 bases, J lost 9 bases, and 13 bases lay in between. The CDR3 extends over 13 amino acids. The genes are TRBV6-4 and TRBJ2-3; no definite D call. The TCR sequence derives from a man between 18 and 35 years old in good health. The sequencing input was memory T cells sorted from blood. The CDR3 is CASSESSERTQYF. The CDR3 DNA reads TGTGCCAGCAGTGAATCTTCGGAGAGGACGCAGTATTTT.